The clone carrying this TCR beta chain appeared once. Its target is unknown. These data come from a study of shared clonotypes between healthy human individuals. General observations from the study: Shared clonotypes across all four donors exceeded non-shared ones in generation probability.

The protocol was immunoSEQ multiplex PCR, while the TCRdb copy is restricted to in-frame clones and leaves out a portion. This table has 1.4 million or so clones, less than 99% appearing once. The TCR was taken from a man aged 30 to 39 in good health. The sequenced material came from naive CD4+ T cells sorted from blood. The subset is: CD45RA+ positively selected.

The CDR3 DNA sequence: TGTGCCTGGAGCCAAGGGGACCTTCAGCCCCAGCATTTT. Translated: CAWSQGDLQPQHF. V and J are TRBV30 and TRBJ1-5, with a tentative D call TRBD1 (5 bases). The CDR3 runs to 13 residues. Trimming took off 3 bases at V and 6 bases at J, with 12 bases between the two ends. Germline CDR1 reads GTSNPN; CDR2 reads SVGIG (reference sequence).